What follows describes a single TCR beta chain. The antigen is not known. Germline CDR1 and CDR2: SGHTA and FQGNSA. The ends lost 4 bases at V and 6 bases at J; junction bases unmatched: 5. The CDR3 loop spans 13 amino acids. Sequencing targeted expressed TCRB transcripts, as all isolated RNA had been reverse transcribed. The table came from immunoSEQ multiplex PCR; TCRdb's copy has only in-frame clones and leaves some out. Among 300,000 to 350,000 clones listed, around 15% were seen once. The record originates from a study of beta chain features in type 1 diabetes. Study as a whole: Examination spanned around 110 million sorted cells from all samples. Study conclusions and caveats: VDJ junctions sequenced from type 1 diabetes patients showed fewer insertions and more deletions.

J is TRBJ2-7 and V is TRBV7-2; 8 nucleotides agree with TRBD2. The TCR sequence derives from a young man in good health. The sequenced material came from central memory CD4+ T cells from blood. The CDR3 region has the DNA TGTGCCAGCAGCTCCGGGACTAGTAGCGAGCAGTACTTC. Residues: CASSSGTSSEQYF.